This T cell receptor (beta chain) was sequenced for a study of T cell responses to AZD1222 COVID-19 vaccine (TCRdb year 2021). Context from the whole study: TCR sequencing was performed for approximately 240 trial participants, of whom about 200 were given two doses of AZD1222 and around 25 were given two doses of MenACWY control vaccine. Trial participants were enrolled by age into 18-55, 56-69 and 70-plus year subgroups, with roughly 160, 29 and 62 TCR-sequenced participants respectively.

CDR1 LGHNT and CDR2 FRNRAP are derived from the germline V gene. From the cysteine up to the phenylalanine, the CDR3 has a length of 14 residues. Only the CDR3 DNA stays, 42 bases, in frame from base 1. The germline ends are 12 bases apart after V is trimmed by 3 bases and J by 4 bases. The CDR3 regions of human TCRbeta chains were subjected to immunosequencing. The source study handled its data this way. Repertoire TCRs were checked for matches against a reference library of SARS-CoV-2-specific TCRs that had been generated using the MIRA antigen-specificity platform. Breadth meant the fraction of unique TCRs that were SARS-CoV-2-associated, whereas depth meant the fraction of total T cells that were SARS-CoV-2-associated. Each spike-specific TCR was assigned to its reactive spike region and to a CD4 or CD8 class using the MIRA data. Log10-transformed breadth and depth values were compared by one-way ANOVA with Sidak's multiple comparisons tests. In TCRdb, the immuneACCESS table is reduced to in-frame sequences with V and J assigned. These tables do not hold every clone; where another copy was compared, an unresolved V gene accounts for under half, and the others remain unexplained. For V, J and clone size, that table is used; D and trimming come from the DNA. The sample yields 130,000 to 150,000 clones; around nine tenths were counted once. The ten largest clones represent around 2.8% of the sample.

Overall results and qualifications from the work: Because no day 14 peak-response samples were available, the repertoires could be characterized only after the peak T cell response. Nearly half of unique spike-specific TCRs reportedly recognized epitopes outside regions mutated in the B.1.351 and B.1.1.7 variants. In the small 56-69-year group, the increase in depth fell short of significance, most likely because of low power. Conclusions about previously exposed vaccinees are limited because only 6 or 7 AZD1222 recipients were SARS-CoV-2 seropositive at baseline. Participants were mostly white British, with more females than males. The authors suggested clonal diversity may have been underestimated. The vaccine-associated CD4 TCRs covered the entire spike protein, and the dominant responses fell in regions 160-218 and 743-854. After two AZD1222 doses, spike-specific TCR breadth and depth were significantly higher than at day 0 and than in MenACWY recipients.

What the time point label conveys for this sample: baseline before first vaccination. In light of the paper, this sample's treatment or condition label describes: meningococcal conjugate vaccine given as trial control. The vaccinee samples were drawn from two UK trials, COV001 and COV002, one of which was a single-blind randomized controlled phase 2/3 trial testing AZD1222 (ChAdOx1 nCoV-19) in healthy adults. For TCRbeta chain sequencing, PBMC samples from trial participants were taken at day 0 and at day 28 after the second dose. Note on this clone: No antigen is known for it. Base qualities are not provided; no much larger clone lies one nucleotide away.

Here the sequenced sample was peripheral blood, taken on day 0 of MenACWY control vaccination. The source is an adult in good health. The receptor chain draws on TRBV12-5 and TRBJ2-5, and the D gene may be TRBD1, 6 bases matching. The CDR3 protein sequence reads: CASGLGGARETQYF. The nucleotide sequence is TGTGCTAGTGGTTTAGGGGGAGCGCGAGAGACCCAGTACTTC.